The 3 T cell receptor beta chains reported below all come from one sample, sequenced in a study of blood T cells in healthy people across ages. Then a second PCR, running roughly 7 to 11 cycles, was carried out with a sample-barcoded 5' primer and a J-beta primer mix. One entry per CDR3 protein, called by TCRdb with MiXCR from the 5' RACE reads. This sample carries some 920,000 distinct CDR3 sequences, roughly half of them seen once, and the ten largest clones take 20% to 25%. The sample consisted of blood. These receptors were collected from a woman in her sixties in good health.

V and J are TRBV2 and TRBJ2-7, with 11 bases lining up with TRBD1. CDR1 is SNHLY and CDR2 is FYNNEI in the germline V gene. V lost 6 bases to trimming and J lost 6 bases; unmatched junction nucleotides: 4. The CDR3 spans 13 residues. The CDR3 loop reads CASRGQGVVEQYF. CDR3 in DNA: TGTGCCAGCAGGGGACAGGGGGTGGTCGAGCAGTACTTC.

There are a few counts of this clonotype. The chain has TRBV20-1 and TRBJ1-1; D remains ambiguous. Germline V lookup: CDR1 DFQATT, CDR2 SNEGSKA (reference sequence). The CDR3 runs to 11 residues. V was cut by 3 bases and J by 5 bases, with 7 bases left in between. CDR3 sequence: CSASLQTEAFF. The CDR3 nucleotides are TGCAGTGCTAGTTTGCAAACTGAAGCTTTCTTT.

The gene calls are TRBV24-1 and TRBJ2-7; D not resolved. The DNA end favors TRBJ2-5, so the J call may be wrong. The CDR3 has 13 amino acids. CDR1 is KGHDR, CDR2 SFDVKD, per germline. CDR3 bases: TGTGCCACCAGTGATTCGTCTGAGGAGACCCAGTACTTC. Residues: CATSDSSEETQYF.